A selection of T cell receptor beta chains follows, all from one sample in a study of CD4 and CD8 cells across lung adenocarcinoma regions. TCRdb passed the PCR reads through MiXCR, listing each CDR3 protein once. The sample lists about 25,000 distinct CDR3 sequences; 50% were seen once. Material for sequencing was CD8+ T cells from the center of a lung tumor. Receptor source: a male donor with lung adenocarcinoma. The CD4 and CD8 labels of this study may be unreliable. Both conserved end residues are part of each CDR3. A D gene is named only where the DNA matches it firmly. Clone size is shown for a subset of rows, as once, few, many or a class of expanded clone.

J | size | D | V | DNA | CDR3
TRBJ2-5 | - | - | TRBV6-5 | TGTGCCAGGGGTTACGGGCGAAGTGGCCCAGATACGCAGTACTTC | CARGYGRSGPDTQYF
TRBJ2-6 | - | - | TRBV28 | TGTGCCAGCACCAAGCAGGGGACACACTCCTACTCTGGGGCCAACGTCCTGACTTTC | CASTKQGTHSYSGANVLTF
TRBJ2-7 | large | TRBD2 | TRBV6-5 | TGTGCCAGCAGTTTGGGACTAGAGGGTACCTACGAGCAGTACTTC | CASSLGLEGTYEQYF
TRBJ2-7 | - | - | TRBV6-1 | TGTGCCAGCAGTGAAACGTGGGCTGGCGGCACCAATACGCAGTACTTC | CASSETWAGGTNTQYF
TRBJ2-7 | many | - | TRBV27 | TGTGCCAGCAGTTTGAACGGAGGGAATCCCTACGAGCAGTACTTC | CASSLNGGNPYEQYF
TRBJ2-4 | - | - | TRBV6-5 | TGTGTCACGGGGCGGTGCGGCAAAAACATTCAGTACTTC | CVTGRCGKNIQYF
TRBJ2-2 | few | TRBD1 | TRBV23-1 | TGCGCCAGCAGTCAAGGCTTGGACAGGGGGCGCCCCGGGGAGCTGTTTTTT | CASSQGLDRGRPGELFF
TRBJ2-1 | - | TRBD2 | TRBV11-2 | TGTGCCAGCAGCCTAGAGCCTTCTAGCGGGAAGGAGCAGTTCTTC | CASSLEPSSGKEQFF
TRBJ2-7 | - | - | TRBV6-5 | TGTGCCAGCAGTTACCGGGACGCTGCCTACGAGCAGTACTTC | CASSYRDAAYEQYF
TRBJ2-4 | - | - | TRBV25-1 | TGTGCCAGCAGCGAAGTCGGGAGAGCCAAAAATATTCAGTACTTC | CASSEVGRAKNIQYF